This TCR beta chain is from a study of graft-versus-host responses after intestinal transplantation. Study summary: All recipients got anti-thymocyte globulin induction, then tacrolimus and steroids for 2 to 4 years. General observations from the study: GvH clones were identified in recipient marrow, with some first appearing in ileum or blood.

V lost 2 bases and J 3 bases, leaving 8 bases between the germline ends. From germline, CDR1 is SGHVS and CDR2 FQNEAQ. This CDR3 has 13 residues. The protocol was immunoSEQ multiplex PCR, while the TCRdb copy is restricted to in-frame clones and leaves out a portion. Of 55,000 to 80,000 clones listed, over 90% are singletons. On this clone itself: As yet, its antigen is unknown.

The TCR was taken from a human donor who was the organ donor for an intestinal transplant. The material was unstimulated CD8+ T cells sorted from spleen or lymph node cells, obtained before transplant. V is TRBV7-8 and J is TRBJ2-7, with D perhaps matching TRBD1 (6 bases). The chain's CDR3 is CASSLQGIYEQYF. DNA for the CDR3: TGTGCCAGCAGCTTACAGGGGATCTACGAGCAGTACTTC. Full variable domain (missing parts from reference TRBV7-8 and TRBJ2-7): GAGVSQSPRYKVAKRGQDVALRCDPISGHVSLFWYQQALGQGPEFLTYFQNEAQLDKSGLPSDRFFAERPEGSVSTLKIQRTQQEDSAVYLCASSLQGIYEQYFGPGTRLTVT.